The clone carrying this TCR beta chain was picked up a small number of times. This record belongs to a study of cytomegalovirus exposure and HLA in healthy donors. Germline lookup yields CDR1 GTSNPN and CDR2 SVGIG (reference sequence). The CDR3 totals 13 residues. PCR was performed using 60 Vbeta and 13 Jbeta primers. Data came from immunoSEQ multiplex PCR; TCRdb stores just in-frame clones and leaves some out. The profile covers some 98,000 clones, with 9.4% appearing a single time and about 4.7% taken by the ten largest. Sequencing input: PBMCs. The source of this sequence is a middle-aged man in good health and CMV-seropositive. V and J are TRBV30 and TRBJ2-1, with TRBD2 identical over 15 bases. The CDR3 loop reads CAGLAGGYNEQFF. DNA of the CDR3: TGTGCTGGACTAGCGGGAGGGTACAATGAGCAGTTCTTC.